The present TCR beta chain was sequenced within a study of shared clonotypes between healthy human individuals. For the study at large: Three plates each covered CD4 naive and memory; CD8 naive two, CD8 memory one.

CDR1 and CDR2 (germline): SGDLS, YYNGEE. V lost 4 bases, J lost 2 bases, and 15 bases stayed unmatched. This CDR3 region has 18 residues. Sequencing used immunoSEQ multiplex PCR; TCRdb keeps in-frame clones, though not all of them. In the table there are some 2,400,000 clones, 90% to 96% of which are singletons. The J gene is TRBJ2-3, the V gene TRBV9; 8 bases are shared with TRBD1. What was sequenced was naive CD4+ T cells sorted from blood. Subset given: CD45RA+ positively selected. This receptor was identified in a man younger than 30 in good health. The CDR3 loop is CASSSQRTGWYLTDTQYF. CDR3 nucleotide sequence: TGTGCCAGCAGCAGCCAAAGGACAGGGTGGTATCTCACAGATACGCAGTATTTT.